The 24 T cell receptor beta chains presented below share a single source sample, sequenced in a study of blood T cell repertoires in COVID-19. TCRdb's copy holds only in-frame clones and misses some; the assay was immunoSEQ multiplex PCR. In the table there are over 75,000 clones, roughly 80% of which are singletons. The specimen sequenced was peripheral blood. Source of these receptors: a human donor in a cohort sampled during active COVID-19.

The V call is TRBV6-4, the J call TRBJ1-2, with TRBD1 matching 8 bases. J gave up 7 bases and V 4 bases, and 5 bases lay outside the gene matches. The V gene's germline CDR1 is MRHNA and CDR2 SNTAGT. The CDR3 covers 13 residues. CDR3 region: CASSATGGGGYTF. The CDR3 DNA sequence: TGTGCCAGCAGTGCCACAGGGGGAGGTGGCTACACCTTC.

The J gene is TRBJ1-5, the V gene TRBV6-1; D ambiguous. This CDR3 region has 16 residues. Trimming shortened V by 0 bases and J by 2 bases, and 11 bases separated the two germline ends. Germline CDR1 is MNHNS and CDR2 is SASEGT. The CDR3 loop is CASSEARFRGNQPQHF. CDR3 in DNA: TGTGCCAGCAGTGAAGCCCGATTTCGGGGCAATCAGCCCCAGCATTTT.

The chain couples TRBV15 to TRBJ1-4; 12 nucleotides agree with TRBD1. J lost 8 bases, V lost 0 bases, and 1 base had no gene match. From germline, CDR1 is LNHNV and CDR2 YYDKDF (reference sequence). The length of the CDR3 is 15 residues. CDR3 sequence reads: CATSREGQGAEKLFF. The CDR3 DNA is TGTGCCACCAGCAGAGAGGGACAGGGGGCAGAAAAACTGTTTTTT.

The CDR3 sequence: CATHRSSYEQYF. DNA for the CDR3: TGTGCCACCCACAGGTCTTCCTACGAGCAGTACTTC. This rearrangement joins TRBV28 to TRBJ2-7; a possible D gene is TRBD1 (5 bases). The CDR3 totals 12 residues. Per the germline V gene, CDR1 is MDHEN and CDR2 is SYDVKM. V was pared by 10 bases and J by 1 base, with 11 bases between. Filled out from reference TRBV28 and TRBJ2-7, the complete variable domain reads DVKVTQSSRYLVKRTGEKVFLECVQDMDHENMFWYRQDPGLGLRLIYFSYDVKMKEKGDIPEGYSVSREKKERFSLILESASTNQTSMYLCATHRSSYEQYFGPGTRLTVT.

This clone was recorded once. The CDR3 sequence is CASSPPGLAYYQGAGELFF. The CDR3 bases are TGCGCCAGCAGTCCACCGGGGCTAGCGTACTACCAAGGGGCCGGGGAGCTGTTTTTT. The chain has TRBV23-1 and TRBJ2-2, with D possibly being TRBD2 (6 bases). TRBV23-1 belongs to the ORF category, with a function that is uncertain. This CDR3 contains 19 residues. V lost 4 bases and J 6 bases, leaving 27 bases between the germline ends.

This clone was observed once. J is TRBJ2-2 and V is TRBV10-3, with 7 bases lining up with TRBD2. The CDR3 is 16 residues long. Germline V CDR1 and CDR2: ENHRY, SYGVKD. J lost 7 bases, V lost 3 bases, and 11 bases had no gene match. The CDR3 spells CAISDFGRVRGGELFF. DNA for the CDR3: TGTGCCATCAGTGACTTTGGGAGGGTCCGGGGCGGGGAGCTGTTTTTT.

This rearrangement joins TRBV19 to TRBJ2-7; TRBD2 matches 7 bases. Germline V gene data show CDR1 as LNHDA and CDR2 as SQIVND (reference sequence). The CDR3 extends over 14 amino acids. The V and J ends lost 5 bases and 1 base, in that order; junction bases with no gene match: 5. The CDR3 loop reads CASSPQRDSYEQYF. The CDR3 nucleotides read TGTGCCAGTAGTCCCCAGCGGGATTCCTACGAGCAGTACTTC.

This chain links TRBV6-1 with TRBJ1-2, with D perhaps matching TRBD1 (5 bases). CDR1 is MNHNS and CDR2 is SASEGT in the germline V gene. This CDR3 is built from 13 residues. With 0 bases removed from V and 8 bases from J, the gap between germline ends came to 10 bases. The CDR3 loop reads CASSEAGQRGYTF. In DNA, the CDR3 is TGTGCCAGCAGTGAAGCGGGGCAACGCGGCTACACCTTC.

The rearrangement joins TRBV28 to TRBJ1-2; 8 nucleotides line up with TRBD1. This CDR3 is 14 amino acids long. CDR1 is MDHEN, CDR2 SYDVKM, per germline. After removal of 4 bases from V and 5 bases from J, the junction contained 6 bases not matched to a gene. The CDR3, as DNA: TGTGCCAGCAGTTCGGACAGGGTATTATATGGCTACACCTTC. Its translation: CASSSDRVLYGYTF.

The table lists this clone with a count of one. The CDR3 reads CASSLDSGVSIQYF. As DNA, the CDR3 is TGTGCCAGCAGCTTGGACTCAGGGGTGAGCATTCAGTACTTC. This chain joins TRBV5-4 and TRBJ2-4, with a weak D call TRBD1 (6 bases). The V end lost 0 bases, the J end lost 9 bases, and 13 bases lay between the germline ends. The V gene's germline CDR1 is SGHNT and CDR2 YYREEE (reference sequence). The CDR3 loop spans 14 amino acids.

This rearrangement joins TRBV28 to TRBJ2-7; D not certain. The V gene lost 6 bases and the J gene lost 3 bases, with 12 bases spanning the gap. Germline assignment: CDR1 MDHEN and CDR2 SYDVKM. The CDR3 contains 13 residues. CDR3 in amino acids: CASSHIEVYEQYF. CDR3 in DNA: TGTGCCAGCAGCCACATTGAGGTCTACGAGCAGTACTTC.

The gene calls are TRBV11-2 and TRBJ2-1; 10 nucleotides align to TRBD2. The germline gives CDR1 SGHAT, CDR2 FQNNGV. The V segment lost 1 base and the J segment 5 bases; nucleotides outside the gene matches: 11. This CDR3 contains 18 residues. The CDR3 loop is CASSLGRQSGRANNEQFF. The CDR3 DNA reads TGTGCCAGCAGCTTAGGCCGGCAAAGCGGGAGGGCCAACAATGAGCAGTTCTTC. Together with reference TRBV11-2 and TRBJ2-1, the CDR3 gives the full variable domain: EAGVAQSPRYKIIEKRQSVAFWCNPISGHATLYWYQQILGQGPKLLIQFQNNGVVDDSQLPKDRFSAERLKGVDSTLKIQPAKLEDSAVYLCASSLGRQSGRANNEQFFGPGTRLTVL.

The chain has TRBV2 and TRBJ1-1, with TRBD1 matching over 8 bases. V lost 7 bases, J lost 4 bases, and 5 bases stayed unmatched. CDR1 and CDR2 (germline): SNHLY, FYNNEI. The CDR3 has 13 amino acids. CDR3 sequence: CASTGQGGTEAFF. The CDR3 DNA follows: TGTGCCAGCACAGGACAGGGAGGCACTGAAGCTTTCTTT.

V usage is TRBV5-4 and J usage is TRBJ2-7; 8 bases line up with TRBD2. The V segment lost 5 bases and the J segment 0 bases; nucleotides outside the gene matches: 7. CDR1 is SGHNT, CDR2 YYREEE, per germline (reference sequence). The CDR3 spans 15 residues. CDR3 coding DNA: TGTGCCAGCAGTAACCCCGGGACTAGCTCCTACGAGCAGTACTTC. Its translation: CASSNPGTSSYEQYF.

The chain links TRBV5-1 to TRBJ2-7; 10 bases map to TRBD1. Germline loops: CDR1 SGHRS, CDR2 YFSETQ. This CDR3 contains 14 residues. V was clipped by 3 bases and J by 7 bases; unmatched bases: 7. CDR3 nucleotide sequence: TGCGCCAGCAGCTGGACCGGGACAGGGGTAGAGCAGTACTTC. Amino acid sequence: CASSWTGTGVEQYF.

The chain combines TRBV7-3 with TRBJ2-2; D possibly corresponds to TRBD2 (5 bases). The CDR3 is 14 residues long. Trimming removed 4 bases from V and 4 bases from J, with 10 bases in between. The germline gives CDR1 SGHTA, CDR2 FQGTGA. In DNA, the CDR3 is TGTGCCAGCAGCTGGGCTGAGGGCACCGGGGAGCTGTTTTTT. It yields the protein CASSWAEGTGELFF.

This chain links TRBV5-4 with TRBJ1-3, with D tentatively TRBD1 (5 bases). Germline values: CDR1 SGHNT, CDR2 YYREEE (reference sequence). The CDR3 contains 16 residues. The germline V and J ends were trimmed by 1 base and 4 bases, with 15 bases remaining between them. The CDR3 sequence is CASSLSRQGIGNTIYF. DNA for the CDR3: TGTGCCAGCAGCTTGAGTCGGCAGGGAATAGGAAACACCATATATTTT.

This clone was counted a single time. The rearrangement joins TRBV28 to TRBJ1-2; tentative D call: TRBD1 (6 bases). V shed 2 bases and J shed 1 base, with 8 bases lying between them. There are 14 residues in the CDR3. From germline, CDR1 is MDHEN and CDR2 SYDVKM. In DNA form, the CDR3 reads TGTGCCAGCAGTTTAACAGGGCATAACTATGGCTACACCTTC. Its translation: CASSLTGHNYGYTF.

V usage is TRBV25-1 and J usage is TRBJ1-5; 8 positions agree with TRBD1. The V gene's germline CDR1 is MGHDK and CDR2 SYGVNS. Losses at the gene ends were 1 base for V and 6 bases for J; bases not matched to a gene: 5. There are 15 residues in the CDR3. Here the CDR3 reads CASSESTGAGQPQHF. The CDR3 nucleotides read TGTGCCAGCAGTGAATCGACAGGGGCGGGTCAGCCCCAGCATTTT.

The rearrangement links TRBV19 to TRBJ1-4; TRBD1 agrees at 9 bases. The V gene's germline CDR1 is LNHDA and CDR2 SQIVND (reference sequence). The junction had 8 bases not matched to a gene; V was cut back by 5 bases and J by 7 bases. The CDR3 extends over 15 amino acids. The CDR3 DNA sequence: TGTGCCAGTAGTGCGGGGACAGGGAGTACTGAAAAACTGTTTTTT. The encoded protein is CASSAGTGSTEKLFF.

The rearrangement joins TRBV4-1 to TRBJ2-6, with D perhaps TRBD2 (6 bases). Trimming left V 3 bases short and J 0 bases short, with 15 bases between. The CDR3 has 18 residues. From germline, CDR1 is MGHRA and CDR2 YSYEKL. The CDR3 is CASSQGSGRSSGANVLTF. The CDR3, as DNA: TGCGCCAGCAGCCAGGGGAGCGGGCGAAGCTCTGGGGCCAACGTCCTGACTTTC.

The chain is built from TRBV6-6 and TRBJ1-5, with D possibly matching TRBD1 (5 bases). Germline lookup yields CDR1 MNHNY and CDR2 SVGAGI (reference sequence). The CDR3 contains 14 residues. V was trimmed by 8 bases and J by 2 bases, leaving 13 bases between them. CDR3 DNA: TGTGCCAGCCTCCGCCAGGGTGGCAATCAGCCCCAGCATTTT. This codes for CASLRQGGNQPQHF.

V gene TRBV19 combines with J gene TRBJ1-2; TRBD1 might be the D (5 bases). CDR3 length equals 12 residues. V was pared by 2 bases and J by 13 bases, with 14 bases between. Germline V gene sequence: CDR1 LNHDA, CDR2 SQIVND (reference sequence). The CDR3 nucleotides read TGTGCCAGTAGTATACGGGGGACGGGGCTCACCTTC. It translates to CASSIRGTGLTF. Combining the CDR3 with reference TRBV19 and TRBJ1-2 gives the whole variable domain DGGITQSPKYLFRKEGQNVTLSCEQNLNHDAMYWYRQDPGQGLRLIYYSQIVNDFQKGDIAEGYSVSREKKESFPLTVTSAQKNPTAFYLCASSIRGTGLTFGSGTRLTVV.

J is TRBJ1-1 and V is TRBV9; no clear D. Trimming removed 1 base at V and 6 bases at J, with 13 bases between. Germline V gene sequence: CDR1 SGDLS, CDR2 YYNGEE. The CDR3 sequence is 14 residues long. CDR3 nucleotide sequence: TGTGCCAGCAGCGTAATGCCCGTCAGCGCTGAAGCTTTCTTT. Amino acid sequence: CASSVMPVSAEAFF.